This record concerns one TCR beta chain sequence. Trimming took off 5 bases at V and 2 bases at J, with 19 bases between the two ends. CDR3 size: 17 residues. Germline CDR1 reads MDHEN; CDR2 reads SYDVKM. Sequencing used immunoSEQ multiplex PCR; TCRdb keeps in-frame clones, though not all of them. The table has about 220,000 clones, roughly 85% seen once. This record comes from a study of blood T cell repertoires in COVID-19. The overall study: Sites across the United States, Italy and Spain contributed samples from acute and convalescent COVID-19. The cDNA or gDNA used as material had been derived from T cells, B-cell-depleted T cells, or PBMCs.

The receptor was derived from a man aged 50 to 60 who had recovered from COVID-19. The chain is built from TRBV28 and TRBJ2-4, with D possibly TRBD2 on 5 matching bases. What was sequenced was peripheral blood. Here the CDR3 DNA reads TGTGCCAGCAGTCCCCTACGGGAAGGCGGGCCCAAAAACATTCAGTACTTC. This translates into CASSPLREGGPKNIQYF.